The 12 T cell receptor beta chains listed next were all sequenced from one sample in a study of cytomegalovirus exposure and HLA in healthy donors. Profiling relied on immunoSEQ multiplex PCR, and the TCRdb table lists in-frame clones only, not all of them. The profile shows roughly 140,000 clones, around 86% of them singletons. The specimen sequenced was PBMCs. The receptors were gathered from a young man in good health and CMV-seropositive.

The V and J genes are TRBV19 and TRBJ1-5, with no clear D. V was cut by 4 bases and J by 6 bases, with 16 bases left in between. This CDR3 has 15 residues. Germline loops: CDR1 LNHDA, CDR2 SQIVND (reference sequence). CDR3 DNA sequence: TGTGCCAGTAGTAACGTTAGGCGGTTTCGTCAGCCCCAGCATTTT. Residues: CASSNVRRFRQPQHF.

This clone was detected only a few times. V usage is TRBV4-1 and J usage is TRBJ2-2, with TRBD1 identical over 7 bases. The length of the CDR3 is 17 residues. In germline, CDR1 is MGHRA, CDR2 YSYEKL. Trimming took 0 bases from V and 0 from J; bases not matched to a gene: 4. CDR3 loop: CASSQERGTANTGELFF. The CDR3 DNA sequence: TGCGCCAGCAGCCAAGAACGAGGGACAGCGAACACCGGGGAGCTGTTTTTT.

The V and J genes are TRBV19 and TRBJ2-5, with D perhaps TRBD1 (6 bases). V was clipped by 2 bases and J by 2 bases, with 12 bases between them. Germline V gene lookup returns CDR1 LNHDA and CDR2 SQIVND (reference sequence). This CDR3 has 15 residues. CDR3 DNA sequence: TGTGCCAGTAGTATAACAGGGACCAGTCAAGAGACCCAGTACTTC. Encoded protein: CASSITGTSQETQYF.

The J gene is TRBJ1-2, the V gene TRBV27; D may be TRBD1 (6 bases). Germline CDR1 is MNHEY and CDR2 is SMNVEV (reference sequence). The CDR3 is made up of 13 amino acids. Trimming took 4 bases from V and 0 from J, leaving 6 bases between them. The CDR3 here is CASSWTANYGYTF. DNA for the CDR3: TGTGCCAGCAGTTGGACAGCTAACTATGGCTACACCTTC.

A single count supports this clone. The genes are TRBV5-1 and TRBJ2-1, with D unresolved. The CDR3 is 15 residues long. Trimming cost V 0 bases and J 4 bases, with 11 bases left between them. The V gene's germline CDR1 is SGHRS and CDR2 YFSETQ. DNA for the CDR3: TGCGCCAGCAGCTTGGCCACTCCGTCGTACAATGAGCAGTTCTTC. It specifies CASSLATPSYNEQFF. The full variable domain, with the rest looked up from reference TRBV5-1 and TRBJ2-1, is KAGVTQTPRYLIKTRGQQVTLSCSPISGHRSVSWYQQTPGQGLQFLFEYFSETQRNKGNFPGRFSGRQFSNSRSEMNVSTLELGDSALYLCASSLATPSYNEQFFGPGTRLTVL.

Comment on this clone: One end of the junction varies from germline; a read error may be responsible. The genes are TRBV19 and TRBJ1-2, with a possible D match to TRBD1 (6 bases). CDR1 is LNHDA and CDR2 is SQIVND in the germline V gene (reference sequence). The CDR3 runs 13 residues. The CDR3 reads CASSIGDTGPIAF. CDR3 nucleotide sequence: TGTGCCAGTAGTATAGGGGACACCGGGCCTATAGCCTTC.

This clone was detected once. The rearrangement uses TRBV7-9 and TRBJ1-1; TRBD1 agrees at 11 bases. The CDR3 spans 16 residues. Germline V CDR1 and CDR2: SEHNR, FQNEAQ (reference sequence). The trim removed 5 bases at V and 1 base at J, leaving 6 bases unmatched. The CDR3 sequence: CASSLGQGARNTEAFF. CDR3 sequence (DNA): TGTGCCAGCAGCCTAGGACAGGGGGCTCGGAACACTGAAGCTTTCTTT.

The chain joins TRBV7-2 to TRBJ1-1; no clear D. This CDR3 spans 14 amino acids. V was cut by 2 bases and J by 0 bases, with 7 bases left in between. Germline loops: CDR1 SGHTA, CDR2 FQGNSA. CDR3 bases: TGTGCCAGCAGCTTAATCCCCATGAACACTGAAGCTTTCTTT. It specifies CASSLIPMNTEAFF.

The CDR3 DNA reads TGTGCCTGGAGTCAGGGGGAGACCCAGTACTTC. Its translation is CAWSQGETQYF. The rearrangement uses TRBV30 and TRBJ2-5, with a possible D match to TRBD1 (6 bases). CDR1 is GTSNPN, CDR2 SVGIG, per germline (reference sequence). The CDR3 extends over 11 amino acids. The V gene lost 2 bases and the J gene lost 5 bases, with 6 bases spanning the gap.

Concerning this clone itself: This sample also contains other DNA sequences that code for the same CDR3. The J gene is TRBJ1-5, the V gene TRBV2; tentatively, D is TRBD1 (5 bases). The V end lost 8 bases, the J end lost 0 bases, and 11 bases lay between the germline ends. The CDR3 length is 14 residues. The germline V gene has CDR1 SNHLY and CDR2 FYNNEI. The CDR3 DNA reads TGTGCCAGCCGGGAGGGACTTAGCAATCAGCCCCAGCATTTT. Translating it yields CASREGLSNQPQHF. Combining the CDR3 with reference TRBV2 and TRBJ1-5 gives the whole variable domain EPEVTQTPSHQVTQMGQEVILRCVPISNHLYFYWYRQILGQKVEFLVSFYNNEISEKSEIFDDQFSVERPDGSNFTLKIRSTKLEDSAMYFCASREGLSNQPQHFGDGTRLSIL.

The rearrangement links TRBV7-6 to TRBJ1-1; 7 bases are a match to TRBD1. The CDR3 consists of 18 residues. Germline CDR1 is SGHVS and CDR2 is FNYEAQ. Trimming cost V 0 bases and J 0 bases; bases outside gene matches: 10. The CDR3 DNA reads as TGTGCCAGCAGCTTAGCCGCGGGGTCGGGGACAGTGAACACTGAAGCTTTCTTT. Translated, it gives CASSLAAGSGTVNTEAFF.

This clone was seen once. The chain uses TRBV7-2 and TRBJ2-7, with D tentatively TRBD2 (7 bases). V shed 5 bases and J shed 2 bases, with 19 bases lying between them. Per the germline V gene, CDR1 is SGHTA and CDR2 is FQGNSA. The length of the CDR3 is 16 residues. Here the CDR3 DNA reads TGTGCCAGCAGCCTAGGGGGGTGGAGCGGGACCTACGAGCAGTACTTC. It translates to CASSLGGWSGTYEQYF.